One and the same sample provided the 22 T cell receptor beta chains below, sequenced in a study of blood T cell repertoires in COVID-19 (dated by TCRdb to the early 2020s). The method behind the library was the immunoSEQ multiplex PCR assay. Sourced from immuneACCESS, this table was stored by TCRdb with only in-frame sequences that have V and J called. A share of the clones is absent; for the studies checked, an unresolved V gene accounts for under half, and the remainder has no known explanation. The sample data list around 120,000 clones, and about nine tenths of these were observed just once. In total, the top ten clones hold 7.7% of the sample. Input material: peripheral blood. Receptor source: a human donor in a cohort sampled during active COVID-19.

The chain employs TRBV11-2 and TRBJ2-1; no firm D call. This CDR3 is built from 15 residues. V was pared by 4 bases and J by 2 bases, with 12 bases between. In germline, CDR1 is SGHAT, CDR2 FQNNGV. DNA for the CDR3: TGTGCCAGCAGCTCCCCGGGTCCCACCTACAATGAGCAGTTCTTC. It specifies CASSSPGPTYNEQFF.

This clone was seen just once. The chain couples TRBV18 to TRBJ2-1, with a tentative D call TRBD2 (6 bases). The CDR3 covers 16 residues. Germline CDR1 reads KGHSH; CDR2 reads LQKENI. V gave up 2 bases and J gave up 3 bases, with 14 bases separating them. CDR3 region: CASSPGLAALYNEQFF. For the CDR3, the DNA is TGTGCCAGCTCACCAGGGTTAGCGGCTCTCTACAATGAGCAGTTCTTC. The full variable domain, its missing parts supplied by reference TRBV18 and TRBJ2-1, is NAGVMQNPRHLVRRRGQEARLRCSPMKGHSHVYWYRQLPEEGLKFMVYLQKENIIDESGMPKERFSAEFPKEGPSILRIQQVVRGDSAAYFCASSPGLAALYNEQFFGPGTRLTVL.

V gene TRBV2 combines with J gene TRBJ2-4, with TRBD1 matching over 8 bases. Trimming cost V 5 bases and J 3 bases; bases outside gene matches: 6. CDR3 size: 15 residues. The germline V gene encodes CDR1 SNHLY and CDR2 FYNNEI. The CDR3 protein is CASSPGGAGKNIQYF. DNA of the CDR3: TGTGCCAGCAGTCCAGGGGGCGCCGGCAAAAACATTCAGTACTTC. Filled out from reference TRBV2 and TRBJ2-4, the complete variable domain reads EPEVTQTPSHQVTQMGQEVILRCVPISNHLYFYWYRQILGQKVEFLVSFYNNEISEKSEIFDDQFSVERPDGSNFTLKIRSTKLEDSAMYFCASSPGGAGKNIQYFGAGTRLSVL.

This sequence joins TRBV5-1 and TRBJ1-1, with 9 positions matching TRBD1. Germline CDR1 is SGHRS and CDR2 is YFSETQ. After removal of 0 bases from V and 1 base from J, the junction contained 4 bases not matched to a gene. This CDR3 has 16 amino acids. Here the CDR3 DNA reads TGCGCCAGCAGCTTGGCCACAGGGGGCAAGAACACTGAAGCTTTCTTT. Encoded protein: CASSLATGGKNTEAFF.

The chain has TRBV6-5 and TRBJ1-1; 10 nucleotides align to TRBD1. This CDR3 spans 16 amino acids. Trimming cost V 2 bases and J 5 bases; bases outside gene matches: 8. Germline V gene data show CDR1 as MNHEY and CDR2 as SVGAGI. The CDR3 sequence: CASSYTPGQGPTEAFF. The CDR3, as DNA: TGTGCCAGCAGTTACACGCCGGGACAGGGGCCGACTGAAGCTTTCTTT.

The J gene is TRBJ1-1, the V gene TRBV6-5, with D perhaps TRBD1 (6 bases). The V end was cut by 7 bases, the J end by 7 bases, with 16 bases between. Germline CDR1 and CDR2: MNHEY and SVGAGI. The CDR3 is made up of 13 amino acids. Here the CDR3 DNA reads TGTGCCAGCAAGGGGGATGGGGACGGTGAAGCTTTCTTT. Protein product: CASKGDGDGEAFF.

V gene TRBV12-5 combines with J gene TRBJ2-5, with 14 bases that match TRBD2. The ends lost 5 bases at V and 2 bases at J; junction bases unmatched: 10. The germline gives CDR1 LGHNT, CDR2 FRNRAP. The CDR3 extends over 18 amino acids. CDR3 region: CASGPQTSGRGVQETQYF. The DNA of the CDR3 is TGTGCTAGTGGTCCCCAGACTAGCGGGAGGGGGGTACAAGAGACCCAGTACTTC.

The rearrangement links TRBV5-1 to TRBJ2-2; 7 bases match TRBD2. This CDR3 contains 15 residues. CDR1 is SGHRS and CDR2 is YFSETQ in the germline V gene. V lost 6 bases and J lost 1; bases outside the gene matches: 6. The CDR3 loop reads CASTGEGLNTGELFF. CDR3 nucleotide sequence: TGCGCCAGCACGGGGGAGGGCCTGAACACCGGGGAGCTGTTTTTT.

This chain joins TRBV7-8 and TRBJ2-5; TRBD1 might be the D (6 bases). Trimming pared 5 bases from V and 0 bases from J, leaving 10 bases between. CDR1 is SGHVS and CDR2 is FQNEAQ in the germline V gene. The CDR3 is 14 amino acids. The CDR3 spells CASSGTGYQETQYF. The CDR3 bases are TGTGCCAGCAGCGGTACAGGGTACCAAGAGACCCAGTACTTC. Combining the CDR3 with reference TRBV7-8 and TRBJ2-5 gives the whole variable domain GAGVSQSPRYKVAKRGQDVALRCDPISGHVSLFWYQQALGQGPEFLTYFQNEAQLDKSGLPSDRFFAERPEGSVSTLKIQRTQQEDSAVYLCASSGTGYQETQYFGPGTRLLVL.

The chain recombines TRBV29-1 with TRBJ1-5; 8 bases are a match to TRBD1. The CDR3 runs 12 residues. Germline values: CDR1 SQVTM, CDR2 ANQGSEA. Unmatched junction bases numbered 2, after V lost 6 bases and J lost 4 bases. CDR3 nucleotides: TGCAGCGTACAGGGGGAAAATCAGCCCCAGCATTTT. Translation gives CSVQGENQPQHF.

This chain connects TRBV12-3 or TRBV12-4 to TRBJ1-4, with 9 bases lining up with TRBD1. V lost 3 bases and J lost 12; bases outside the gene matches: 2. The CDR3 is 12 amino acids. The CDR3 DNA is TGTGCCAGCAGTTTGACAGGGGGGGAACTGTTTTTT. Translated, it gives CASSLTGGELFF.

This sequence joins TRBV5-1 and TRBJ1-2; TRBD1 agrees at 7 bases. Germline V gives CDR1 SGHRS, CDR2 YFSETQ. CDR3 length equals 17 residues. J was trimmed by 5 bases and V by 0 bases; bases with no gene match: 13. CDR3: CASSLGHEQGLRYGYTF. The CDR3 DNA reads TGCGCCAGCAGCTTGGGGCACGAACAGGGGTTAAGGTATGGCTACACCTTC. The full variable domain, in which reference TRBV5-1 and TRBJ1-2 provide the parts outside the CDR3, is KAGVTQTPRYLIKTRGQQVTLSCSPISGHRSVSWYQQTPGQGLQFLFEYFSETQRNKGNFPGRFSGRQFSNSRSEMNVSTLELGDSALYLCASSLGHEQGLRYGYTFGSGTRLTVV.

This clone has ten or more counts. CDR3 DNA sequence: TGCGCCAGCAGCTATGACAGGGAAGGTAGGGCTTTCTTT. Amino acid sequence: CASSYDREGRAFF. This chain links TRBV5-1 with TRBJ1-1, with 7 bases that match TRBD1. The germline V gene has CDR1 SGHRS and CDR2 YFSETQ. This CDR3 is 13 amino acids long. Germline trimming cut 3 bases from V and 11 bases from J; bases unmatched to any gene: 10. Based on the CDR3 plus reference TRBV5-1 and TRBJ1-1, the full variable domain is KAGVTQTPRYLIKTRGQQVTLSCSPISGHRSVSWYQQTPGQGLQFLFEYFSETQRNKGNFPGRFSGRQFSNSRSEMNVSTLELGDSALYLCASSYDREGRAFFGQGTRLTVV.

This clone was counted a single time. Mismatch with germline at one junction end may stem from a read error. The chain is built from TRBV6-5 and TRBJ2-5; TRBD1 matches at 7 bases. Looked up from germline, CDR1 is MNHEY and CDR2 is SVGAGI. CDR3 length equals 15 residues. In DNA, the CDR3 is TGTGCCAGCACTTACCAGGGGGACCCGGGAGAGACCCAGTACTTC. It specifies CASTYQGDPGETQYF.

The V call is TRBV24-1, the J call TRBJ2-2; the match to TRBD2 covers 8 bases. V dropped 12 bases and J dropped 2; count of bases not matched to a gene: 7. CDR1 and CDR2 (germline): KGHDR, SFDVKD. This CDR3 region has 14 residues. CDR3 sequence reads: CASGGLVNTGELFF. DNA for the CDR3: TGTGCCTCGGGGGGACTAGTTAACACCGGGGAGCTGTTTTTT.

This chain connects TRBV5-1 to TRBJ2-7, with 10 bases identical to TRBD2. The ends lost 2 bases at V and 5 bases at J; junction bases unmatched: 10. Germline loops: CDR1 SGHRS, CDR2 YFSETQ. This CDR3 is built from 16 residues. The CDR3: CASSFIAGGGGDEQYF. Written as DNA, the CDR3 is TGCGCCAGCAGCTTCATAGCGGGAGGAGGCGGCGACGAGCAGTACTTC. Supplemented by reference TRBV5-1 and TRBJ2-7, the full variable domain reads KAGVTQTPRYLIKTRGQQVTLSCSPISGHRSVSWYQQTPGQGLQFLFEYFSETQRNKGNFPGRFSGRQFSNSRSEMNVSTLELGDSALYLCASSFIAGGGGDEQYFGPGTRLTVT.

In nucleotides, the CDR3 is TGTGCCATCAGTGAGTCTGACAGCCCCGCTGAGGCCCAGTACTTC. It encodes CAISESDSPAEAQYF. This chain links TRBV10-3 with TRBJ2-5; possibly TRBD1 for D (5 bases). Germline V gene data show CDR1 as ENHRY and CDR2 as SYGVKD. Between the trimmed V and J ends, which lost 0 bases and 9 bases, there was a span of 17 bases. The CDR3 loop spans 15 amino acids.

Worth noting for this clone: Other DNA sequences in the same sample also yield this CDR3. V gene TRBV5-1 combines with J gene TRBJ1-1; D is undetermined. Germline assignment: CDR1 SGHRS and CDR2 YFSETQ. This CDR3 is 14 amino acids long. V shed 0 bases and J shed 0 bases, with 6 bases lying between them. The CDR3 loop is CASSLDGMNTEAFF. The CDR3 DNA is TGCGCCAGCAGCTTGGACGGTATGAACACTGAAGCTTTCTTT.

The gene calls are TRBV6-1 and TRBJ2-2; TRBD1 might be the D (6 bases). CDR1 is MNHNS, CDR2 SASEGT, per germline. Trimming stripped 4 bases from V and 8 bases from J, with 20 bases between. The CDR3 has 16 residues. The CDR3 sequence is CASSGGRAGQRGELFF. CDR3 in DNA: TGTGCCAGCAGTGGGGGGCGAGCCGGACAGCGGGGGGAGCTGTTTTTT.

This clone was detected once. The rearrangement uses TRBV11-2 and TRBJ1-2, with D possibly matching TRBD1 (5 bases). CDR1 and CDR2 (germline): SGHAT, FQNNGV. The CDR3 is 13 amino acids. Trimming stripped 4 bases from V and 5 bases from J, with 11 bases between. The DNA for the CDR3 is TGTGCCAGCAGCTACTCGACAGAGTATGGCTACACCTTC. It codes for CASSYSTEYGYTF.

This clone showed up just once. This chain links TRBV9 with TRBJ1-2; 8 positions match TRBD1. The CDR3 consists of 14 residues. Per the germline V gene, CDR1 is SGDLS and CDR2 is YYNGEE. Trimming at V came to 3 bases and at J to 5 bases, leaving 6 bases not matched to a gene. DNA of the CDR3: TGTGCCAGCAGCGCCCCCCACAGGGGGTATGGCTACACCTTC. This translates into CASSAPHRGYGYTF. The variable domain in full, with the rest retrieved from reference TRBV9 and TRBJ1-2, is DSGVTQTPKHLITATGQRVTLRCSPRSGDLSVYWYQQSLDQGLQFLIQYYNGEERAKGNILERFSAQQFPDLHSELNLSSLELGDSALYFCASSAPHRGYGYTFGSGTRLTVV.

This clone was seen once. The V call is TRBV14, the J call TRBJ2-5; 9 bases map to TRBD1. The germline gives CDR1 SGHDN, CDR2 FVKESK. The CDR3 has 16 residues. The V gene end was trimmed by 2 bases and the J gene end by 4 bases; junction bases not matched to a gene: 8. The CDR3 sequence is CASSQPRTGEGETQYF. DNA for the CDR3: TGTGCCAGCAGCCAACCCAGGACAGGGGAAGGAGAGACCCAGTACTTC. The whole variable domain, filled in from reference TRBV14 and TRBJ2-5, reads EAGVTQFPSHSVIEKGQTVTLRCDPISGHDNLYWYRRVMGKEIKFLLHFVKESKQDESGMPNNRFLAERTGGTYSTLKVQPAELEDSGVYFCASSQPRTGEGETQYFGPGTRLLVL.